What follows are 18 T cell receptor beta chains derived from one specimen sequenced in a study of T cell repertoires in aging, cancer and after chemotherapy. Multiplex touch-down PCR with TRB-A/B primers amplified rearranged V-D-J TRB sequences. MiXCR was run by TCRdb on the multiplex PCR reads, yielding one entry per CDR3 protein. The data hold more than 2,000 distinct CDR3 sequences, with 33% observed a single time. Amplification of TCR beta used genomic DNA extracted from peripheral blood. Sequenced material: blood. The receptor source for this set is a human donor with a solid tumor.

By sample fraction, this clonotype is medium-sized. The chain combines TRBV19 with TRBJ2-2, with 8 bases that match TRBD1. The CDR3 is made up of 15 amino acids. CDR1 LNHDA and CDR2 SQIVND come from the germline V gene (reference sequence). V lost 4 bases to trimming and J lost 2 bases; unmatched junction nucleotides: 3. Written as DNA, the CDR3 is TGTGCCAGTAGTAGGACAGGGAGCAACACCGGGGAGCTGTTTTTT. It codes for CASSRTGSNTGELFF. The whole variable domain, filled in from reference TRBV19 and TRBJ2-2, reads DGGITQSPKYLFRKEGQNVTLSCEQNLNHDAMYWYRQDPGQGLRLIYYSQIVNDFQKGDIAEGYSVSREKKESFPLTVTSAQKNPTAFYLCASSRTGSNTGELFFGEGSRLTVL.

The chain links TRBV6-4 to TRBJ1-5; D might be TRBD1 (5 bases). The V end was cut by 2 bases, the J end by 7 bases, with 9 bases between. The CDR3 length is 13 residues. CDR1 and CDR2 from the germline V gene are MRHNA and SNTAGT. The CDR3, as DNA: TGTGCCAGCAGTGACGGGTGGGACCAGCCCCAGCATTTT. This translates into CASSDGWDQPQHF.

This clonotype has a handful of counts. The genes are TRBV7-9 and TRBJ1-4; D remains unclear. Germline V gene lookup returns CDR1 SEHNR and CDR2 FQNEAQ (reference sequence). Between the trimmed V and J ends, which lost 2 bases and 3 bases, there was a span of 4 bases. The CDR3 is 13 residues long. The CDR3 spells CASSLLPNEKLFF. The CDR3 nucleotides are TGTGCCAGCAGCTTACTTCCTAATGAAAAACTGTTTTTT.

The rearrangement joins TRBV5-1 to TRBJ2-7; D is perhaps TRBD1 or TRBD2 (5 bases each). CDR1 and CDR2 from the germline V gene are SGHRS and YFSETQ. Trimming cost V 0 bases and J 2 bases, with 12 bases left between them. The CDR3 has 15 residues. The CDR3 region has the DNA TGCGCCAGCAGCTTGGTTTCAGGGAGTACCTACGAGCAGTACTTC. This sequence encodes CASSLVSGSTYEQYF.

This clonotype was recorded a few times. This sequence joins TRBV13 and TRBJ2-3; D is unresolved. The V gene lost 6 bases and the J gene lost 0 bases, with 13 bases spanning the gap. Germline V gene data show CDR1 as PRHDT and CDR2 as FYEKMQ (reference sequence). There are 15 residues in the CDR3. CDR3 region: CASSEKVASTDTQYF. CDR3 nucleotides: TGTGCCAGCAGTGAGAAAGTAGCCAGCACAGATACGCAGTATTTT.

A word on this clonotype: One end of the junction is discordant with germline, which a read error may explain. The genes are TRBV13 and TRBJ2-1; TRBD2 aligns across 9 bases. The CDR3 length is 16 residues. CDR1 is PRHDT, CDR2 FYEKMQ, per germline (reference sequence). The DNA of the CDR3 is TGCGCCAGCAGCTTGAGCGGGGGGACCTCCTACAATGAGCAGTTCTTC. This codes for CASSLSGGTSYNEQFF.

Worth noting for this clonotype: This may be a read error, as it is one base from a much larger clone. This chain joins TRBV11-3 and TRBJ2-2, with D unresolved. Trimming took 4 bases from V and 4 from J, leaving 16 bases between them. Germline values: CDR1 SGHNT, CDR2 YENEEA. This CDR3 region has 16 residues. This CDR3 is CASSSGRGRSTGELFF. The DNA for the CDR3 is TGTGCCAGCAGCTCCGGCCGCGGAAGGAGCACCGGGGAGCTGTTTTTT.

This chain connects TRBV18 to TRBJ2-7; D perhaps matches TRBD1 (5 bases). The CDR3 length is 12 residues. Germline-derived CDR1 and CDR2 are KGHSH and LQKENI. V dropped 1 base and J dropped 7 bases, with 8 bases sitting between them. CDR3 DNA: TGTGCCAGCTCACCACAGGACAATGAGCAGTACTTC. Translating it yields CASSPQDNEQYF.

As for this clonotype: A read error may explain this, as a much larger clone is one base away. The chain carries TRBV30 and TRBJ2-1; D is undetermined. Deletions cut 3 bases from V and 5 bases from J, with 8 bases between. This CDR3 has 12 residues. Germline-derived CDR1 and CDR2 are GTSNPN and SVGIG (reference sequence). The CDR3 loop is CAWRSLNNEQFF. The CDR3 DNA reads TGTGCCTGGAGATCTCTGAACAATGAGCAGTTCTTC.

This clonotype is labeled medium-sized. The V gene is TRBV15, the J gene TRBJ2-3; D may be TRBD1 (6 bases). The V and J ends lost 1 base and 3 bases respectively, with 14 bases between them. Germline V gene sequence: CDR1 LNHNV, CDR2 YYDKDF (reference sequence). There are 16 residues in the CDR3. The CDR3: CATSRGTDRRTDTQYF. Written as DNA, the CDR3 is TGTGCCACCAGCAGAGGAACGGACAGAAGAACAGATACGCAGTATTTT.

This clonotype showed up just a few times. V is TRBV5-4 and J is TRBJ2-7; 7 nucleotides agree with TRBD2. This CDR3 contains 14 residues. Germline lookup yields CDR1 SGHNT and CDR2 YYREEE (reference sequence). After removal of 3 bases from V and 2 bases from J, the junction contained 5 bases not matched to a gene. The CDR3 DNA reads TGTGCCAGCAGCTCGGGGGGTTCTGCCTACGAGCAGTACTTC. This translates into CASSSGGSAYEQYF.

Only a few counts were recorded for this clonotype. CDR3 bases: TGTGCCAGCAGTTCTTACACTGAAGCTTTCTTT. It encodes CASSSYTEAFF. The chain links TRBV6-5 to TRBJ1-1; D is unclear. Trimming removed 4 bases at V and 3 bases at J, with 3 bases between. The CDR3 totals 11 residues. Germline V gives CDR1 MNHEY, CDR2 SVGAGI.

V gene TRBV25-1 combines with J gene TRBJ1-1; 12 bases line up with TRBD1. The CDR3 has 15 residues. The trim removed 9 bases at V and 1 base at J, leaving 6 bases unmatched. Germline V gene data show CDR1 as MGHDK and CDR2 as SYGVNS. CDR3 sequence: CASTGTGGRNTEAFF. The CDR3 DNA is TGTGCCAGTACCGGGACAGGGGGCAGGAACACTGAAGCTTTCTTT.

This clonotype was counted a few times. This chain uses TRBV6-1 with TRBJ1-2; D possibly corresponds to TRBD1 (6 bases). This CDR3 has 12 amino acids. Germline V gene data show CDR1 as MNHNS and CDR2 as SASEGT. The V end was cut by 5 bases, the J end by 5 bases, with 9 bases between. Here the CDR3 DNA reads TGTGCCAGCAGTAGGACAGATTATGGCTACACCTTC. This translates into CASSRTDYGYTF.

DNA for the CDR3: TGTGCCAGCAGTTTAAGGGCCGGGGAGCTGTTTTTT. Amino acid sequence: CASSLRAGELFF. This chain links TRBV12-3 or TRBV12-4 with TRBJ2-2; D is undetermined. This CDR3 spans 12 amino acids. V was clipped by 2 bases and J by 6 bases, with 4 bases between them.

This clonotype has more than one count but fewer than ten. V is TRBV6-2 or TRBV6-3 and J is TRBJ2-5, with a weak D call TRBD1 (6 bases). Trimming removed 6 bases from V and 4 bases from J, with 18 bases in between. Germline loops: CDR1 MNHEY, CDR2 SVGEGT. The CDR3 has 15 residues. CDR3 DNA sequence: TGTGCCAGCAGCCACGAGACAGGTGGAGGAGAGACCCAGTACTTC. Protein: CASSHETGGGETQYF.

The chain carries TRBV5-5 and TRBJ2-1; 10 bases align to TRBD2. Germline lookup yields CDR1 SGHKS and CDR2 YYEKEE (reference sequence). V shed 7 bases and J 10 bases; nucleotides not matched to a gene: 11. There are 14 residues in the CDR3. The CDR3 sequence is CASGSPGLAWEQFF. CDR3 nucleotides: TGTGCCAGCGGATCGCCGGGACTAGCGTGGGAGCAGTTCTTC.

V usage is TRBV18 and J usage is TRBJ1-2; 7 bases agree with TRBD1. Germline V lookup: CDR1 KGHSH, CDR2 LQKENI. V shed 6 bases, J shed 8 bases, and the junction held 9 bases outside the gene matches. This CDR3 is 13 amino acids long. CDR3 sequence (DNA): TGTGCCAGCTCTCACCCGACAGGGAACGGCTACACCTTC. The encoded protein is CASSHPTGNGYTF. Complete variable domain (other parts from reference TRBV18 and TRBJ1-2): NAGVMQNPRHLVRRRGQEARLRCSPMKGHSHVYWYRQLPEEGLKFMVYLQKENIIDESGMPKERFSAEFPKEGPSILRIQQVVRGDSAAYFCASSHPTGNGYTFGSGTRLTVV.